This T cell receptor (beta chain) originates from a study of graft-versus-host responses after intestinal transplantation. Germline V gene sequence: CDR1 LNHDA, CDR2 SQIVND (reference sequence). This CDR3 comprises 16 residues. Trimming cost V 5 bases and J 4 bases, with 20 bases left between them. Study results and limitations: Early post-transplant HvG declines showed an association with peak circulating GvH clone levels. Individuals who had graft-donor T cell macrochimerism had allografts that showed high graft-versus-host to host-versus-graft clonal ratios.

For this clone: What it binds is unknown.

Here immunoSEQ multiplex PCR was the method, and the copy in TCRdb shows in-frame clones only, minus some. This table has approximately 82,000 clones, 90% to 95% appearing once. The receptor was isolated from a human donor who was the organ donor for an intestinal transplant. The sample in question was unstimulated CD8+ T cells sorted from spleen or lymph node cells, obtained before transplant. The rearrangement joins TRBV19 to TRBJ1-2, with D possibly matching TRBD1 (5 bases). This chain's CDR3 is CASSLATGTLTYGYTF. DNA for the CDR3: TGTGCCAGTAGTTTAGCTACCGGGACTCTGACCTATGGCTACACCTTC.